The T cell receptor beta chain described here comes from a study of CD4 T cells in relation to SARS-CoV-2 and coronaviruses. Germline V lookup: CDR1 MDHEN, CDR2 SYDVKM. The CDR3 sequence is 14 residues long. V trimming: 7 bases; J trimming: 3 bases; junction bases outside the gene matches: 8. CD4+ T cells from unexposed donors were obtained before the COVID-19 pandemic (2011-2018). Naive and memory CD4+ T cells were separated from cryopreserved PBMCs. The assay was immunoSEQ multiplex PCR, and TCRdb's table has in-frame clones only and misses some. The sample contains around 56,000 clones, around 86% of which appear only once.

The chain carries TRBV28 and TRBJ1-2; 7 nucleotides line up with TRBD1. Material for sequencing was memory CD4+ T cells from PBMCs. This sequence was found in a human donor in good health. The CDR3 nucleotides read TGTGCCAGCAAAAAAGGGGGCGCCGACTATGGCTACACCTTC. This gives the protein CASKKGGADYGYTF.